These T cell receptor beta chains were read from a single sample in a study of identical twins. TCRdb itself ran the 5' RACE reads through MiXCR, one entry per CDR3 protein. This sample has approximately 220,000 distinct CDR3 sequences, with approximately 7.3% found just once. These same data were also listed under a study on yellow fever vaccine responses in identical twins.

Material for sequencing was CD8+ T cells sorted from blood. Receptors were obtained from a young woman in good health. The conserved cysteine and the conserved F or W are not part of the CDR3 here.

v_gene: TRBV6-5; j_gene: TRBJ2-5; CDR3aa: ASSYSLAGGETQY
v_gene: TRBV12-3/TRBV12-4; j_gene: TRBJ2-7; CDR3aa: ASSPGGSGYEQY
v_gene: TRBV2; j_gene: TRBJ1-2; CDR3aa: ASSEAWAVDGYT
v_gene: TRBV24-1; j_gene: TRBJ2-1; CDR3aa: ATSASSGGHNEQF
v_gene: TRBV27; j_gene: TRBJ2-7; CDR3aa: ASGASVGVYEQY
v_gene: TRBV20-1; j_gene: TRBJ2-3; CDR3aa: SARDSPHTDTQY
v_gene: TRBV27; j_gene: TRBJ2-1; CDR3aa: ASSLSVADSYNEQF
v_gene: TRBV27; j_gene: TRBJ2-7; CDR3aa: ASSLQPRNRYEQY
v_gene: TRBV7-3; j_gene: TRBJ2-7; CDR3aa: ASRYRQGNPYEQY
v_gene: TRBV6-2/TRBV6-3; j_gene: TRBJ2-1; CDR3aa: ASSYALAGINEQF
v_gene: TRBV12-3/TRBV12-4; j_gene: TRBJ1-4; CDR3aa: ASSPVGTGGNEKLV
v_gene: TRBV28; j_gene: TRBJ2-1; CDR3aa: ASAFGRGWNEQF
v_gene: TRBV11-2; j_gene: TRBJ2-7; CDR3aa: ASRSPGGGYEQY
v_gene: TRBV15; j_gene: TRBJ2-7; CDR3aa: ATSRVASGTYEQY
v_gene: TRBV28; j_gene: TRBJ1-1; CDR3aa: AIIDTGSTEAF
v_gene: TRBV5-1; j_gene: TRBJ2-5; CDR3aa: ASSFRRQQETQY
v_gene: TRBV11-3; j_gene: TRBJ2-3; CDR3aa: ASSLSAGGTDTQY
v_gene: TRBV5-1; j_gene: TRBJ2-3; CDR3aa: ASSLRGSHTDTQY
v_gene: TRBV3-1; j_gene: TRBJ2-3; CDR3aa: ASSQEFGLTDTQY
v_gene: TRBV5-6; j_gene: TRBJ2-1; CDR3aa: ASSGPSGSLVNEQF
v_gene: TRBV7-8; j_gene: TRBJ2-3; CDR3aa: ASSQENTASFADTQY
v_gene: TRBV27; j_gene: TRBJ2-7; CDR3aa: ASSLSQGPSYEQY
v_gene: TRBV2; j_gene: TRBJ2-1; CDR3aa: ANERVGSYNEQF
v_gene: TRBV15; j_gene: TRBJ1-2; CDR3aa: ATSRDPQDGYT
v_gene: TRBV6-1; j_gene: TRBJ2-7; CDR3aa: ASSPGPEGFRSYEQY
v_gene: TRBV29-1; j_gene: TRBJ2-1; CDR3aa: SVEDGSSYNEQF